The 4 T cell receptor beta chains below come from one sample, sequenced in a study of molecular identifiers for immune sequencing clone quantification. One entry per CDR3 protein results from TCRdb running MiXCR on the PCR reads. The sample contains about 640,000 distinct CDR3 sequences, 15% to 20% of which appear only once. Sample: naive CD8+ T cells from blood, with Jurkat cell RNA spiked in. The subset: FACS-sorted CD8+CD4-CCR7+CD45RA+ naive T cells. The receptors originated from a human donor in good health. Some libraries in this study had Jurkat cell RNA spiked in.

Comment on this clonotype: This may stem from a read error, because a much larger clone lies one nucleotide away. The rearrangement joins TRBV29-1 to TRBJ1-2; 12 bases match TRBD1. Germline CDR1 reads SQVTM; CDR2 reads ANQGSEA. The CDR3 is 15 amino acids. The DNA for the CDR3 is TGCAGCGTTGCGGGACAGGGGGCTTCTAACCATGGCTACACCTTC. It codes for CSVAGQGASNHGYTF.

This clonotype appeared a few times. V and J are TRBV5-4 and TRBJ2-1; 8 bases line up with TRBD2. Trimming at V came to 5 bases and at J to 4 bases, leaving 8 bases not matched to a gene. CDR3 size: 15 residues. Germline V gives CDR1 SGHNT, CDR2 YYREEE (reference sequence). The CDR3 nucleotides are TGTGCCAGCAGTCCGCCGGGACTAGATTACAATGAGCAGTTCTTC. Protein: CASSPPGLDYNEQFF.

The chain joins TRBV4-1 to TRBJ2-7; no reliable D call. The CDR3 spans 14 residues. Deletions cut 1 base from V and 3 bases from J, with 10 bases between. Per the germline V gene, CDR1 is MGHRA and CDR2 is YSYEKL. The CDR3 DNA reads TGCGCCAGCAGCCAAGCCGCCTCTAACTACGAGCAGTACTTC. Protein sequence: CASSQAASNYEQYF.

This clonotype was observed a few times. The V gene is TRBV3-1, the J gene TRBJ2-5; tentatively, D is TRBD1 or TRBD2 (7 bases each). V lost 4 bases to trimming and J lost 5 bases, with 20 bases between them. Germline CDR1 is LGHDT and CDR2 is YNNKEL (reference sequence). The CDR3 consists of 16 residues. DNA of the CDR3: TGTGCCAGCAGCCCTGTCCTACGACAGGGAGGGGAGACCCAGTACTTC. Translation gives CASSPVLRQGGETQYF.